The 12 T cell receptor beta chains below were found in one sample sequenced in a study of shared clonotypes between healthy human individuals. Measured with immunoSEQ multiplex PCR; TCRdb has only the in-frame clones, and not every one. The sample holds over a million clones, around three quarters seen once. The sample taken for sequencing was memory CD4+ T cells from PBMCs. Indicated subset: CD45RA-negative fraction. All receptors come from a young man in good health. Some clones in this sample may be carry-over from other donors' samples.

The genes are TRBV28 and TRBJ1-1; perhaps TRBD1 as D (5 bases). V lost 7 bases, J lost 4 bases, and 19 bases lay in between. The CDR3 has 15 amino acids. The germline V gene encodes CDR1 MDHEN and CDR2 SYDVKM. CDR3 sequence reads: CASIPWGTGATEAFF. Written as DNA, the CDR3 is TGTGCCAGCATCCCGTGGGGGACGGGAGCCACTGAAGCTTTCTTT.

This rearrangement joins TRBV29-1 to TRBJ1-1; 10 bases agree with TRBD1. CDR3 length: 14 residues. J was trimmed by 3 bases and V by 8 bases; bases with no gene match: 9. The germline V gene has CDR1 SQVTM and CDR2 ANQGSEA. The CDR3 DNA reads TGCAGCCAACGACAGGGGGCCGGGGACACTGAAGCTTTCTTT. This codes for CSQRQGAGDTEAFF.

The chain couples TRBV5-1 to TRBJ1-4; tentative D call: TRBD1 (6 bases). Trimming left V 0 bases short and J 4 bases short, with 13 bases between. This CDR3 spans 16 amino acids. The germline CDR1 and CDR2 sequences are SGHRS and YFSETQ. The CDR3 sequence: CASSLAQGRGNEKLFF. CDR3 DNA sequence: TGCGCCAGCAGCTTGGCGCAGGGGCGAGGTAATGAAAAACTGTTTTTT.

The chain is built from TRBV29-1 and TRBJ1-4; D is perhaps TRBD1 (5 bases). Trimming left V 2 bases short and J 7 bases short, with 20 bases between. Per germline, CDR1 SQVTM and CDR2 ANQGSEA. The CDR3 has 16 residues. The CDR3 here is CSVEPLKKGRSEKLFF. CDR3 DNA sequence: TGCAGCGTTGAACCGCTAAAAAAGGGGAGGAGTGAAAAACTGTTTTTT.

The genes are TRBV5-1 and TRBJ2-3; 7 bases fit TRBD2. Germline CDR1 is SGHRS and CDR2 is YFSETQ. This CDR3 is built from 16 residues. The ends lost 4 bases at V and 3 bases at J; junction bases unmatched: 11. The CDR3 DNA reads TGCGCCAGCAGCACCGGGAGGCGAGGGGATACAGATACGCAGTATTTT. It is translated as CASSTGRRGDTDTQYF.

The genes are TRBV10-3 and TRBJ2-2; 12 positions match TRBD2. J was trimmed by 3 bases and V by 6 bases; bases with no gene match: 8. The CDR3 length is 17 residues. Germline V lookup: CDR1 ENHRY, CDR2 SYGVKD. The chain's CDR3 is CAISPTSGRGDTGELFF. CDR3 sequence (DNA): TGTGCCATCAGCCCGACTAGCGGGAGAGGGGACACCGGGGAGCTGTTTTTT.

The rearrangement links TRBV10-2 to TRBJ1-4; 7 nucleotides line up with TRBD1. The CDR3 totals 18 residues. J lost 1 base, V lost 4 bases, and 12 bases had no gene match. Germline V gene data show CDR1 as WSHSY and CDR2 as SAAADI. DNA of the CDR3: TGCGCCAGCAGTGCTTGGGGGTCAGGGGGAGGAACTAATGAAAAACTGTTTTTT. Its protein is CASSAWGSGGGTNEKLFF.

DNA for the CDR3: TGTGCCAGCAGTTGGGCAGGGGGCAACGAGCAGTACTTC. Protein product: CASSWAGGNEQYF. The genes are TRBV27 and TRBJ2-7, with 8 bases lining up with TRBD1. The ends lost 4 bases at V and 5 bases at J; junction bases unmatched: 4. The CDR3 extends over 13 amino acids. CDR1 MNHEY and CDR2 SMNVEV come from the germline V gene (reference sequence).

Regarding this clone: This may be a read error, as it is one base from a much larger clone. This CDR3 is also generated by other DNA sequences in the sample. CDR3 residues: CASSFSQNTEAFF. The CDR3 DNA sequence: TGTGCCAGCAGCTTTTCCCAGAACACTGAAGCTTTCTTT. The V and J genes are TRBV7-2 and TRBJ1-1; unclear D gene. From germline, CDR1 is SGHTA and CDR2 FQGNSA. Trimming cost V 3 bases and J 1 base, with 6 bases left between them. The CDR3 runs 13 residues.

The sample holds one count of this clone. The gene calls are TRBV5-4 and TRBJ2-4, with D perhaps given as TRBD1 or TRBD2 (5 bases each). The ends were cut back, 5 bases at V and 0 bases at J, with 18 bases in the middle. In germline, CDR1 is SGHNT, CDR2 YYREEE (reference sequence). This CDR3 comprises 17 residues. The CDR3 reads CASRTGTHNLAKNIQYF. In nucleotides, the CDR3 is TGTGCCAGCAGGACCGGGACCCATAACCTAGCCAAAAACATTCAGTACTTC.

V is TRBV2 and J is TRBJ1-2, with TRBD1 identical over 7 bases. Germline V gives CDR1 SNHLY, CDR2 FYNNEI. The CDR3 is 15 amino acids. Germline trimming cut 6 bases from V and 4 bases from J; bases unmatched to any gene: 11. The CDR3: CASSARDSGGYGYTF. CDR3 DNA sequence: TGTGCCAGCAGCGCCCGGGACAGTGGTGGCTATGGCTACACCTTC.

This rearrangement joins TRBV29-1 to TRBJ2-5; no definite D call. The CDR3 contains 12 residues. The germline gives CDR1 SQVTM, CDR2 ANQGSEA. Trimming shortened V by 3 bases and J by 2 bases, and 7 bases separated the two germline ends. The CDR3 sequence is CSVDGKQETQYF. The CDR3 DNA reads as TGCAGCGTTGACGGCAAGCAAGAGACCCAGTACTTC.